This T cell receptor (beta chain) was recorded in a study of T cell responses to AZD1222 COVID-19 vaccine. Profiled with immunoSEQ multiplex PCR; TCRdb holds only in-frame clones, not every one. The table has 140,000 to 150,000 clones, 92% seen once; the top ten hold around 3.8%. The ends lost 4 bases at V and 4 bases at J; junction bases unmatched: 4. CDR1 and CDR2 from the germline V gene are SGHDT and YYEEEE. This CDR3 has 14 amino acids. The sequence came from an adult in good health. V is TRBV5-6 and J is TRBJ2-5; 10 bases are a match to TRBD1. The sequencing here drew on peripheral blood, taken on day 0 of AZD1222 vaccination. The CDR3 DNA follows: TGTGCCAGCAGCCCGGGGACAGGGGCAGAGACCCAGTACTTC. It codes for CASSPGTGAETQYF.